One and the same sample provided the 30 T cell receptor beta chains below, sequenced in a study of blood T cell repertoires in COVID-19. The protocol was immunoSEQ multiplex PCR, while the TCRdb copy is restricted to in-frame clones and leaves out a portion. Of fewer than 85,000 clones listed, about 76% are singletons. Sequences were obtained from peripheral blood. All receptors derive from an elderly woman with active or convalescent COVID-19.

The genes are TRBV18 and TRBJ2-2; a weak D match, TRBD1 (5 bases). V lost 3 bases, J lost 0 bases, and 17 bases lay in between. CDR3 length equals 18 residues. Germline V CDR1 and CDR2: KGHSH, LQKENI. The CDR3 sequence is CASSPSSRWGTNTGELFF. CDR3 bases: TGTGCCAGCTCACCGTCGTCTAGGTGGGGCACGAACACCGGGGAGCTGTTTTTT.

The V gene is TRBV7-2, the J gene TRBJ2-3; D is ambiguous. V dropped 5 bases and J dropped 0 bases, with 12 bases sitting between them. The CDR3 has 15 residues. Looked up from germline, CDR1 is SGHTA and CDR2 is FQGNSA. CDR3 DNA sequence: TGTGCCAGCAGCCTTGACGGAGCTAGCACAGATACGCAGTATTTT. Amino acid sequence: CASSLDGASTDTQYF.

The V gene is TRBV2, the J gene TRBJ1-4; TRBD1 matches at 8 bases. Trimming cost V 4 bases and J 7 bases; bases outside gene matches: 5. The CDR3 covers 14 residues. Germline-derived CDR1 and CDR2 are SNHLY and FYNNEI. The CDR3 loop reads CASSAQGAGEKLFF. CDR3 DNA: TGTGCCAGCAGTGCCCAGGGGGCCGGTGAAAAACTGTTTTTT.

This clone has more than one count but fewer than ten. The chain carries TRBV2 and TRBJ2-5; TRBD2 aligns across 8 bases. The germline V gene encodes CDR1 SNHLY and CDR2 FYNNEI. There are 13 residues in the CDR3. The J segment lost 5 bases and the V segment lost 3 bases, leaving 2 bases of the junction unmatched. The CDR3 DNA reads as TGTGCCAGCAGTGAGATAGCGGGGGAGACCCAGTACTTC. Residues: CASSEIAGETQYF.

The J gene is TRBJ2-7, the V gene TRBV11-2; a possible D gene is TRBD2 (6 bases). The germline gives CDR1 SGHAT, CDR2 FQNNGV. The CDR3 length is 15 residues. V was clipped by 4 bases and J by 2 bases, with 15 bases between them. The CDR3 DNA sequence: TGTGCCAGCAGCTCCCTGGGGGGACGAACCTACGAGCAGTACTTC. Translation gives CASSSLGGRTYEQYF.

This clone was counted once. J is TRBJ2-7 and V is TRBV12-3 or TRBV12-4; weak D call: TRBD2 (6 bases). The CDR3 contains 13 residues. The V and J ends lost 8 bases and 2 bases respectively, with 13 bases between them. CDR3 in amino acids: CASRRGSTYEQYF. CDR3 in DNA: TGTGCCAGCCGGCGGGGCAGTACCTACGAGCAGTACTTC.

In nucleotides, the CDR3 is TGTGCCAGCAGCCCACGCGGAGAGACAGGGATAGCTTTCTTT. The encoded protein is CASSPRGETGIAFF. The chain couples TRBV5-4 to TRBJ1-1; TRBD1 matches at 7 bases. J lost 10 bases, V lost 4 bases, and 13 bases had no gene match. The CDR3 covers 14 residues. The V gene's germline CDR1 is SGHNT and CDR2 YYREEE (reference sequence).

V gene TRBV7-2 combines with J gene TRBJ1-5; 7 bases line up with TRBD1. CDR1 SGHTA and CDR2 FQGNSA come from the germline V gene. The CDR3 contains 15 residues. With V trimmed by 4 bases and J by 0 bases, 3 bases remained unmatched. The DNA for the CDR3 is TGTGCCAGCAGCTCCGGGACAGTTAGCAATCAGCCCCAGCATTTT. Amino acids: CASSSGTVSNQPQHF. Full variable domain (rest looked up from reference TRBV7-2 and TRBJ1-5): GAGVSQSPSNKVTEKGKDVELRCDPISGHTALYWYRQSLGQGLEFLIYFQGNSAPDKSGLPSDRFSAERTGGSVSTLTIQRTQQEDSAVYLCASSSGTVSNQPQHFGDGTRLSIL.

The V gene is TRBV5-5, the J gene TRBJ1-2; 9 bases are shared with TRBD1. V shed 4 bases and J 2 bases; nucleotides not matched to a gene: 3. There are 14 residues in the CDR3. Germline V gene data show CDR1 as SGHKS and CDR2 as YYEKEE (reference sequence). For the CDR3, the DNA is TGTGCCAGCAGCCCCGGGACAGGGAACTATGGCTACACCTTC. This sequence encodes CASSPGTGNYGYTF.

The chain recombines TRBV5-6 with TRBJ2-1; 11 bases line up with TRBD2. Germline V gene data show CDR1 as SGHDT and CDR2 as YYEEEE. This CDR3 is built from 15 residues. V lost 5 bases to trimming and J lost 8 bases; unmatched junction nucleotides: 9. CDR3 DNA: TGTGCCAGCAGTCATCTAGCGGGGGGCCCCTATGAGCAGTTCTTC. Its translation is CASSHLAGGPYEQFF.

The gene calls are TRBV27 and TRBJ1-1; TRBD1 matches 8 bases. In germline, CDR1 is MNHEY, CDR2 SMNVEV (reference sequence). The length of the CDR3 is 16 residues. V trimming: 3 bases; J trimming: 0 bases; junction bases outside the gene matches: 6. CDR3: CASSFLRGPMNTEAFF. The CDR3 DNA is TGTGCCAGCAGTTTCCTCAGGGGGCCCATGAACACTGAAGCTTTCTTT.

This chain connects TRBV28 to TRBJ1-1; TRBD1 is a possible D gene (5 bases). V was clipped by 2 bases and J by 4 bases, with 17 bases between them. This CDR3 is 16 amino acids long. Germline-derived CDR1 and CDR2 are MDHEN and SYDVKM. Written as DNA, the CDR3 is TGTGCCAGCAGTTTAATGGCAGGGCAGGGCCCCACTGAAGCTTTCTTT. Protein: CASSLMAGQGPTEAFF.

This clone was counted a single time. The J gene is TRBJ1-6, the V gene TRBV6-5; tentatively, D is TRBD1 (6 bases). The CDR3 consists of 15 residues. With 6 bases removed from V and 10 bases from J, the gap between germline ends came to 19 bases. Germline loops: CDR1 MNHEY, CDR2 SVGAGI. DNA of the CDR3: TGTGCCAGCAGCCCAGAGACAGGAAGCGGATCACCCCTCCACTTT. Protein: CASSPETGSGSPLHF.

The rearrangement joins TRBV9 to TRBJ2-7; possible D gene TRBD1, 6 bases. Per the germline V gene, CDR1 is SGDLS and CDR2 is YYNGEE. The length of the CDR3 is 15 residues. V shed 0 bases and J shed 0 bases, with 10 bases lying between them. CDR3 nucleotide sequence: TGTGCCAGCAGCGTAGGTCAGGGGAACTCCTACGAGCAGTACTTC. Translating it yields CASSVGQGNSYEQYF.

The chain couples TRBV12-5 to TRBJ2-3; D perhaps matches TRBD1 (5 bases). The V gene lost 2 bases and the J gene lost 6 bases, with 12 bases spanning the gap. The CDR3 contains 14 residues. The V gene's germline CDR1 is LGHNT and CDR2 FRNRAP. The CDR3 DNA sequence: TGTGCTAGTGGTTTGTTCCAGGGTTCTGATACGCAGTATTTT. It translates to CASGLFQGSDTQYF.

The chain links TRBV7-8 to TRBJ2-5, with TRBD2 identical over 11 bases. CDR3 size: 15 residues. CDR1 and CDR2 (germline): SGHVS, FQNEAQ. J gave up 5 bases and V 3 bases, and 5 bases lay outside the gene matches. CDR3 region: CASSFLLAGEETQYF. The CDR3 nucleotides are TGTGCCAGCAGCTTCCTACTAGCGGGGGAGGAGACCCAGTACTTC.

J is TRBJ2-6 and V is TRBV5-1; a possible D gene is TRBD1 (6 bases). V was trimmed by 2 bases and J by 0 bases, leaving 12 bases between them. The CDR3 runs 17 residues. In germline, CDR1 is SGHRS, CDR2 YFSETQ. In nucleotides, the CDR3 is TGCGCCAGCAGCTTAACAGGGCCAAACTCTGGGGCCAACGTCCTGACTTTC. It is translated as CASSLTGPNSGANVLTF.

This chain uses TRBV6-1 with TRBJ2-7, with TRBD1 matching 11 bases. CDR1 is MNHNS, CDR2 SASEGT, per germline. This CDR3 contains 14 residues. V was pared by 3 bases and J by 7 bases, with 5 bases of the junction left unmatched. CDR3 in amino acids: CASSDGQGAIEQYF. CDR3 DNA sequence: TGTGCCAGCAGTGATGGACAGGGGGCTATAGAGCAGTACTTC.

The rearrangement uses TRBV27 and TRBJ1-2; 8 nucleotides align to TRBD1. CDR1 is MNHEY, CDR2 SMNVEV, per germline (reference sequence). The V gene end was trimmed by 2 bases and the J gene end by 5 bases; junction bases not matched to a gene: 7. The CDR3 runs 15 residues. The CDR3: CASSLAGQGWYGYTF. The CDR3 bases are TGTGCCAGCAGTTTAGCCGGACAGGGATGGTATGGCTACACCTTC.

The gene calls are TRBV5-1 and TRBJ2-2; D possibly corresponds to TRBD1 (6 bases). The length of the CDR3 is 15 residues. Germline V gene data show CDR1 as SGHRS and CDR2 as YFSETQ. Trimming left V 0 bases short and J 3 bases short, with 9 bases between. The chain's CDR3 is CASSLGRGDTGELFF. The CDR3 nucleotides are TGCGCCAGCAGCTTGGGCAGGGGAGACACCGGGGAGCTGTTTTTT.

The V and J genes are TRBV6-2 or TRBV6-3 and TRBJ1-1; TRBD1 is a possible D gene (6 bases). Germline values: CDR1 MNHEY, CDR2 SVGEGT. The CDR3 has 12 amino acids. The germline V and J ends were trimmed by 6 bases and 9 bases, with 14 bases remaining between them. CDR3 nucleotides: TGTGCCAGCAGCTCTACGACAGGACAAGCTTTCTTT. It specifies CASSSTTGQAFF.

V is TRBV6-1 and J is TRBJ2-1; D might be TRBD1 (6 bases). Germline V gene data show CDR1 as MNHNS and CDR2 as SASEGT. The V end was cut by 3 bases, the J end by 5 bases, with 14 bases between. The length of the CDR3 is 15 residues. The CDR3 region is CASSEPGQLDNEQFF. DNA for the CDR3: TGTGCCAGCAGTGAGCCGGGACAATTAGACAATGAGCAGTTCTTC.

The chain couples TRBV9 to TRBJ1-4; D is perhaps TRBD1 (6 bases). CDR1 and CDR2 (germline): SGDLS, YYNGEE. The germline V and J ends were trimmed by 4 bases and 6 bases, with 10 bases remaining between them. The CDR3 is 13 residues long. CDR3 in amino acids: CASSPRTDEKLFF. The DNA for the CDR3 is TGTGCCAGCAGCCCGCGGACAGATGAAAAACTGTTTTTT.

The V and J genes are TRBV19 and TRBJ1-3; D perhaps matches TRBD1 (6 bases). The CDR3 consists of 16 residues. V dropped 7 bases and J dropped 0 bases, with 16 bases sitting between them. From germline, CDR1 is LNHDA and CDR2 SQIVND (reference sequence). CDR3 DNA: TGTGCCAGTACCAAAGTCAGGACAGTCTCTGGAAACACCATATATTTT. Translating gives CASTKVRTVSGNTIYF.

V gene TRBV15 combines with J gene TRBJ2-3; weak D call: TRBD1 (6 bases). The CDR3 has 14 amino acids. The V gene's germline CDR1 is LNHNV and CDR2 YYDKDF (reference sequence). V lost 1 base and J 2 bases, leaving 7 bases between the germline ends. CDR3 region: CATSRGTATDTQYF. The CDR3 coding sequence is TGTGCCACCAGCAGAGGGACAGCCACAGATACGCAGTATTTT.

The V and J genes are TRBV28 and TRBJ1-3; tentatively, D is TRBD1 (5 bases). The CDR3 loop spans 15 amino acids. Trimming took 5 bases from V and 0 from J, leaving 11 bases between them. Germline V lookup: CDR1 MDHEN, CDR2 SYDVKM. CDR3 bases: TGTGCCAGCAGTCGGGACGGGAGCTCTGGAAACACCATATATTTT. This gives the protein CASSRDGSSGNTIYF.

This sequence joins TRBV3-1 (or the pseudogene TRBV3-2) and TRBJ1-2; 8 positions agree with TRBD1. V shed 6 bases and J 8 bases; nucleotides not matched to a gene: 14. CDR3 length: 15 residues. Germline lookup yields CDR1 LGHDT and CDR2 YNNKEL (reference sequence). The CDR3 is CASRLDRGPEGGYTF. The CDR3 region has the DNA TGTGCCAGCAGACTAGACAGGGGCCCCGAGGGGGGCTACACCTTC.

V usage is TRBV27 and J usage is TRBJ2-1; D might be TRBD2 (5 bases). The CDR3 runs 17 residues. Germline values: CDR1 MNHEY, CDR2 SMNVEV (reference sequence). V was clipped by 4 bases and J by 2 bases, with 18 bases between them. The CDR3 DNA reads TGTGCCAGCAGTTCGCCCAGTGGAGGTGTGACCTACAATGAGCAGTTCTTC. This encodes CASSSPSGGVTYNEQFF.

The CDR3 loop reads CASSYSGQQNQPQHF. DNA for the CDR3: TGTGCCAGCAGTTACTCGGGGCAGCAGAATCAGCCCCAGCATTTT. The chain couples TRBV6-5 to TRBJ1-5; D perhaps matches TRBD1 (5 bases). V lost 0 bases and J 4 bases, leaving 10 bases between the germline ends. The CDR3 loop spans 15 amino acids. Germline lookup yields CDR1 MNHEY and CDR2 SVGAGI.

The chain links TRBV10-3 to TRBJ1-3, with D possibly being TRBD1 (5 bases). Germline CDR1 is ENHRY and CDR2 is SYGVKD. Trimming removed 0 bases at V and 6 bases at J, with 12 bases between. The CDR3 is 15 amino acids. CDR3 sequence (DNA): TGTGCCATCAGTGAGTCTTTTGGACACCAAAACACCATATATTTT. Encoded protein: CAISESFGHQNTIYF.